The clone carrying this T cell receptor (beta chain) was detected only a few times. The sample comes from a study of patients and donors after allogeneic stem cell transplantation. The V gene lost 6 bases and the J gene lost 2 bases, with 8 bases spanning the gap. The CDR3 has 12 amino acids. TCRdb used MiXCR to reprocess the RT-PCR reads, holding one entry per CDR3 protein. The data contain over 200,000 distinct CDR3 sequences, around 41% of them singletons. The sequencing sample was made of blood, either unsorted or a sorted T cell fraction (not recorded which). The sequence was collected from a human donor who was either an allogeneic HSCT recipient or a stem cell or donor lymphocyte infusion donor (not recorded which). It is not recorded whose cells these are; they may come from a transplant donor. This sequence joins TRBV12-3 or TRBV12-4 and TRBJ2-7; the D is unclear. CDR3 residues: CASSPYTYEQYF. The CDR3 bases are TGTGCCAGCAGCCCTTATACCTACGAGCAGTACTTC.